Presented here are 18 T cell receptor beta chains from one specimen sequenced in a study of OX40 agonist ivuxolimab in advanced cancers. The library was made by the immunoSEQ multiplex PCR assay. TCRdb's version of the immuneACCESS table is confined to in-frame rearrangements and falls short of the full clone set. An unresolved V gene accounts for under half of the shortfall where checked; the remainder is of unknown origin. The sample table lists 91,000 or so clones, under 90% of them with a count of one. The ten biggest clones cover around 2% of the sample. This material consisted of CD4+ or CD8+ T cells sorted from blood, taken in a trial of the OX40 agonist ivuxolimab. The receptors were gathered from an adult with an advanced solid tumor such as melanoma, head and neck, liver or kidney cancer.

This clone has a single count. This chain connects TRBV7-2 to TRBJ2-7; weak D call: TRBD2 (5 bases). The V end lost 0 bases, the J end lost 3 bases, and 9 bases lay between the germline ends. Germline V gene lookup returns CDR1 SGHTA and CDR2 FQGNSA. The CDR3 extends over 14 amino acids. The CDR3: CASSLALAFYEQYF. DNA for the CDR3: TGTGCCAGCAGCTTAGCGCTAGCTTTCTACGAGCAGTACTTC.

This chain connects TRBV9 to TRBJ1-2; TRBD1 agrees at 7 bases. V was pared by 3 bases and J by 2 bases, with 1 base of the junction left unmatched. CDR1 SGDLS and CDR2 YYNGEE come from the germline V gene. This CDR3 comprises 13 residues. Here the CDR3 reads CASSATGNYGYTF. The CDR3 DNA sequence: TGTGCCAGCAGCGCGACAGGGAACTATGGCTACACCTTC.

The rearrangement links TRBV11-2 to TRBJ2-3; 7 nucleotides agree with TRBD2. The germline gives CDR1 SGHAT, CDR2 FQNNGV. CDR3 size: 15 residues. Trimming took 3 bases from V and 0 from J; bases not matched to a gene: 3. The CDR3 spells CASSFLLASTDTQYF. Here the CDR3 DNA reads TGTGCCAGCAGCTTCTTACTAGCGAGCACAGATACGCAGTATTTT.

The chain couples TRBV27 to TRBJ2-2; TRBD1 or TRBD2 may be the D gene (6 bases each). The germline V gene encodes CDR1 MNHEY and CDR2 SMNVEV (reference sequence). CDR3 length: 17 residues. V shed 1 base and J shed 2 bases, with 14 bases lying between them. The CDR3 spells CASSLYRAGGNTGELFF. DNA of the CDR3: TGTGCCAGCAGTTTATACAGGGCCGGGGGAAACACCGGGGAGCTGTTTTTT.

This clone turned up a few times. The J gene is TRBJ2-7, the V gene TRBV14; TRBD1 agrees at 8 bases. Germline CDR1 SGHDN, CDR2 FVKESK. V gave up 4 bases and J gave up 9 bases; unmatched junction bases: 8. The CDR3 has 13 residues. CDR3 residues: CASSPFGQGAQYF. CDR3 DNA: TGTGCCAGCAGCCCCTTTGGACAGGGAGCGCAGTACTTC.

The V gene is TRBV19, the J gene TRBJ1-1; D ambiguous. Germline lookup yields CDR1 LNHDA and CDR2 SQIVND (reference sequence). V lost 6 bases and J lost 1, with 9 bases in between. The CDR3 contains 13 residues. The CDR3 region has the DNA TGTGCCAGTAGCGTCCAGAGGAACACTGAAGCTTTCTTT. Encoded protein: CASSVQRNTEAFF.

This chain uses TRBV6-5 with TRBJ2-2; TRBD1 might be the D (5 bases). Deletions cut 4 bases from V and 8 bases from J, with 14 bases between. CDR1 and CDR2 (germline): MNHEY, SVGAGI. CDR3 size: 14 residues. The CDR3 here is CASSSPGWKGELFF. The CDR3 DNA reads as TGTGCCAGCAGTTCGCCAGGGTGGAAAGGGGAGCTGTTTTTT.

The V gene is TRBV18, the J gene TRBJ2-2; TRBD1 agrees at 10 bases. The CDR3 runs 15 residues. The germline CDR1 and CDR2 sequences are KGHSH and LQKENI. With 6 bases clipped from V and 5 bases from J, the junction kept 6 bases outside the gene matches. The chain's CDR3 is CASSPGQGRTGELFF. CDR3 coding DNA: TGTGCCAGCTCCCCGGGACAGGGGAGGACCGGGGAGCTGTTTTTT.

The rearrangement joins TRBV7-3 to TRBJ2-1; 10 nucleotides match TRBD2. V lost 5 bases and J lost 7; bases outside the gene matches: 11. Germline values: CDR1 SGHTA, CDR2 FQGTGA. The CDR3 runs to 16 residues. CDR3 amino acids: CASSPKSSGRRNEQFF. CDR3 nucleotide sequence: TGTGCCAGCAGCCCCAAATCTAGCGGGAGACGAAATGAGCAGTTCTTC.

The chain combines TRBV2 with TRBJ1-4, with no clear D. Germline V CDR1 and CDR2: SNHLY, FYNNEI. Trimming took 8 bases from V and 6 from J, leaving 13 bases between them. This CDR3 contains 13 residues. The CDR3 DNA sequence: TGTGCCAGCCGGCGGGGTAATGATGAAAAACTGTTTTTT. Translating it yields CASRRGNDEKLFF. The full variable domain, completed using reference TRBV2 and TRBJ1-4, is EPEVTQTPSHQVTQMGQEVILRCVPISNHLYFYWYRQILGQKVEFLVSFYNNEISEKSEIFDDQFSVERPDGSNFTLKIRSTKLEDSAMYFCASRRGNDEKLFFGSGTQLSVL.

This rearrangement joins TRBV5-5 to TRBJ1-5, with a tentative D call TRBD1 (6 bases). V dropped 3 bases and J dropped 4 bases, with 23 bases sitting between them. The germline gives CDR1 SGHKS, CDR2 YYEKEE (reference sequence). The CDR3 spans 18 residues. The CDR3 bases are TGTGCCAGCAGCTATGGGCCCCAATTACAGGGTGGAAATCAGCCCCAGCATTTT. This sequence encodes CASSYGPQLQGGNQPQHF.

Comments on this clone: One end of the junction varies from germline; a read error may be responsible. The chain is built from TRBV18 and TRBJ2-7, with D unresolved. Germline V gives CDR1 KGHSH, CDR2 LQKENI. CDR3 length: 13 amino acids. CDR3 in DNA: TGTGCCAGCTCAGCACCCCCCCCGAGTGAGCAGTACTTC. The encoded protein is CASSAPPPSEQYF.

For the CDR3, the DNA is TGTGCCAGCAGCCCCGGGACTAGGGGGGGTGAGCAGTTCTTC. Encoded protein: CASSPGTRGGEQFF. V usage is TRBV27 and J usage is TRBJ2-1; 8 bases align to TRBD2. The CDR3 sequence is 14 residues long. V lost 6 bases to trimming and J lost 9 bases; unmatched junction nucleotides: 10. Germline-derived CDR1 and CDR2 are MNHEY and SMNVEV (reference sequence).

V is TRBV6-7 and J is TRBJ2-6; weak D call: TRBD2 (5 bases). TRBV6-7 is an open reading frame whose function is uncertain. There are 19 residues in the CDR3. Trimming took 0 bases from V and 0 from J, leaving 15 bases between them. CDR3 bases: TGTGCCAGCAGTTACTCCGGTGGGCGGGCGGTCTCTGGGGCCAACGTCCTGACTTTC. Translated, it gives CASSYSGGRAVSGANVLTF.

This clone has only one observation. This chain joins TRBV28 and TRBJ2-5; 10 bases fit TRBD2. The CDR3 has 14 residues. V was clipped by 5 bases and J by 6 bases; unmatched bases: 6. CDR1 and CDR2 from the germline V gene are MDHEN and SYDVKM. CDR3 residues: CASSSGRAGQTQYF. In DNA, the CDR3 is TGTGCCAGCAGTAGCGGGAGGGCCGGTCAGACCCAGTACTTC. The full variable domain, in which reference TRBV28 and TRBJ2-5 provide the parts outside the CDR3, is DVKVTQSSRYLVKRTGEKVFLECVQDMDHENMFWYRQDPGLGLRLIYFSYDVKMKEKGDIPEGYSVSREKKERFSLILESASTNQTSMYLCASSSGRAGQTQYFGPGTRLLVL.

The V gene is TRBV29-1, the J gene TRBJ1-2; no reliable D call. This CDR3 spans 14 amino acids. V lost 3 bases to trimming and J lost 4 bases, with 15 bases between them. Germline CDR1 is SQVTM and CDR2 is ANQGSEA. CDR3 sequence (DNA): TGCAGCGTTGATGTGTCAGTGGGGAGCTATGGCTACACCTTC. Its protein is CSVDVSVGSYGYTF.

DNA of the CDR3: TGTGCCAGCAGTCTGCAAGGGGGGAGGCATAGCAATCAGCCCCAGCATTTT. Encoded protein: CASSLQGGRHSNQPQHF. V usage is TRBV7-2 and J usage is TRBJ1-5, with D maybe TRBD1 (6 bases). The CDR3 spans 17 residues. Between the trimmed V and J ends, which lost 6 bases and 0 bases, there was a span of 18 bases. In germline, CDR1 is SGHTA, CDR2 FQGNSA.

The V gene is TRBV7-9, the J gene TRBJ1-1; D remains ambiguous. V lost 5 bases, J lost 6 bases, and 13 bases lay in between. Looked up from germline, CDR1 is SEHNR and CDR2 is FQNEAQ (reference sequence). The CDR3 sequence is 13 residues long. The CDR3 nucleotides are TGTGCCAGCAGCCCAAGGGCTTTGGCTGAAGCTTTCTTT. Its protein product is CASSPRALAEAFF.